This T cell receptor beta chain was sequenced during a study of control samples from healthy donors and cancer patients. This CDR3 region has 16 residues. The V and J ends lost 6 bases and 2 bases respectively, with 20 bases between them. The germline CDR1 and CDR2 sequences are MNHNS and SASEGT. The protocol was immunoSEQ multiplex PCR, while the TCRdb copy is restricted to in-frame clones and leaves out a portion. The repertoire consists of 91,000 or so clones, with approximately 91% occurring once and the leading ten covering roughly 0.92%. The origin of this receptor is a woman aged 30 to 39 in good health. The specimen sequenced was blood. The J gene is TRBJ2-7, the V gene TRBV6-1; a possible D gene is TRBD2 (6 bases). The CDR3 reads CASSERGLSGAYEQYF. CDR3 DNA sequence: TGTGCCAGCAGCGAAAGAGGGCTATCGGGGGCCTACGAGCAGTACTTC.